Listed below are T cell receptor beta chains from one sample, sequenced in a study of T cell changes during pregnancy in multiple sclerosis. The method was immunoSEQ multiplex PCR; TCRdb's version includes in-frame clones alone and lacks a portion of them. Seen here are nearly 40,000 clones, around 92% observed once, and the top ten hold approximately 0.79%. The starting material was CD4+ T cells from peripheral blood mononuclear cells, obtained in the third trimester of pregnancy. These receptors were collected from a female donor with multiple sclerosis, enrolled in a pregnancy study. CDR3s include the opening cysteine and the closing phenylalanine or tryptophan. The D gene is left open where the match is weak. Some rows mark clone size as missing; the rest say once, few, many or name a class of expanded clone.

CDR3nt | CDR3aa | j_gene | abundance | v_gene | d_gene
TGTGCCAGTAGTATTGAGGATAGCTCCTACAATGAGCAGTTCTTC | CASSIEDSSYNEQFF | TRBJ2-1 | NA | TRBV19 | NA
TGTGCCAGCAGTTACTTAGGGACAGGGAAGGACGAGCAGTACTTC | CASSYLGTGKDEQYF | TRBJ2-7 | NA | TRBV6-5 | TRBD1
TGTGCCAGCAGTCAAAGGACAGGGGTGACTGAAGCTTTCTTT | CASSQRTGVTEAFF | TRBJ1-1 | NA | TRBV2 | TRBD1
TGTGCCAGCAGCCAGGGCGCCCCGAACACCGGGGAGCTGTTTTTT | CASSQGAPNTGELFF | TRBJ2-2 | NA | TRBV7-7 | NA
TGTGCCAGCAGCTTGGGGCTTCCAGGAGCTAGCTACACCTTC | CASSLGLPGASYTF | TRBJ1-2 | NA | TRBV7-3 | NA
TGTGCCAGCAGCTTAGGCCTACCGGACAATGAGCAGTTCTTC | CASSLGLPDNEQFF | TRBJ2-1 | NA | TRBV7-2 | NA
TGTGCCAGCAGCCAAATAAGACAGGGGCAGCAGTACTTC | CASSQIRQGQQYF | TRBJ2-7 | NA | TRBV14 | TRBD1
TGTGCCAGCAGCCCCAGGGGTAACTATGGCTACACCTTC | CASSPRGNYGYTF | TRBJ1-2 | NA | TRBV11-2 | NA
TGTGCCAGCAGCGGTTGGGGCAGGGACTATGGCTACACCTTC | CASSGWGRDYGYTF | TRBJ1-2 | NA | TRBV7-2 | NA
TGTGCCATCAGTGAGTCTCAACAGGGGTTCGCCAAAAACATTCAGTACTTC | CAISESQQGFAKNIQYF | TRBJ2-4 | NA | TRBV10-3 | TRBD1
TGTGCCAGCAGCCCCGGAGGTTTGTCGAGCGGGGAGCTGTTTTTT | CASSPGGLSSGELFF | TRBJ2-2 | NA | TRBV11-3 | NA
TGTGCCAGTAGCCTAACAGGGGGCATCTATGGCTACACCTTC | CASSLTGGIYGYTF | TRBJ1-2 | NA | TRBV19 | TRBD1
TGCAGCGTGACGACTAGCGGGAGAGGGAACGAGCAGTACTTC | CSVTTSGRGNEQYF | TRBJ2-7 | NA | TRBV29-1 | TRBD2
TGTGCCAGCAGCTTAGACTTACAGTCCTATGGCTACACCTTC | CASSLDLQSYGYTF | TRBJ1-2 | few | TRBV7-8 | NA
TGCGCCAGCAGCGTGTGGGGGGAAGGGGCCAACGTCCTGACTTTC | CASSVWGEGANVLTF | TRBJ2-6 | NA | TRBV5-1 | NA
TGTGCCGGGCTCCAGATCAATGAAAAACTGTTTTTT | CAGLQINEKLFF | TRBJ1-4 | NA | TRBV30 | NA
TGCGCCAGCAGCGGCCGGGACAGGGCTTCGGCAGATACGCAGTATTTT | CASSGRDRASADTQYF | TRBJ2-3 | NA | TRBV10-1 | TRBD1
TGTGCCAGCAGGACAGGGCTGAGCTCCTACAATGAGCAGTTCTTC | CASRTGLSSYNEQFF | TRBJ2-1 | NA | TRBV27 | TRBD1
TGTGCTAGTGGGCCAAACGGGGGCTACACCTTC | CASGPNGGYTF | TRBJ1-2 | NA | TRBV12-5 | NA
TGCGCCAGCAGCTTGGAGGGGCTATCCTATGGCTACACCTTC | CASSLEGLSYGYTF | TRBJ1-2 | NA | TRBV5-1 | NA
TGTGCCAGCAGTCCGACAGGGGGAAGGCTGAACACTGAAGCTTTCTTT | CASSPTGGRLNTEAFF | TRBJ1-1 | NA | TRBV27 | TRBD1
TGTGCCAGCAGCCGAGGGAAGGGAGACTATGGCTACACCTTC | CASSRGKGDYGYTF | TRBJ1-2 | NA | TRBV14 | NA
TGTGCATGCCGGGAGGATCGTCTTGAAAAACTGTTTTTT | CACREDRLEKLFF | TRBJ1-4 | NA | TRBV30 | NA
TGTGCCAGCAGTGAAGGATTCAGGGGGAAACTAGATTTTAGCTCCTACAATGAGCAGTTCTTC | CASSEGFRGKLDFSSYNEQFF | TRBJ2-1 | NA | TRBV2 | TRBD1
TGTGCCAGCAGCTCACAGGGATCTGAAAACACCATATATTTT | CASSSQGSENTIYF | TRBJ1-3 | NA | TRBV5-4 | NA
TGTGCCAGCTCTGAGCTGTACCAAGAGACCCAGTACTTC | CASSELYQETQYF | TRBJ2-5 | NA | TRBV18 | NA
TGCGCCAGCAGCATTGGACAGAACACTGAAGCTTTCTTT | CASSIGQNTEAFF | TRBJ1-1 | few | TRBV5-1 | NA
TGTGCCAGCTCACCACTGGGCAGGGGGGACGGCTACACCTTC | CASSPLGRGDGYTF | TRBJ1-2 | NA | TRBV18 | TRBD1
TGTGCCAGCAGCGGCGGTAACTATGGCTACACCTTC | CASSGGNYGYTF | TRBJ1-2 | NA | TRBV5-4 | NA
TGTGCCAGCAGTTACTCACCGGGAGGGGGCACAGATACGCAGTATTTT | CASSYSPGGGTDTQYF | TRBJ2-3 | NA | TRBV6-5 | TRBD2
TGTGCCAGCAGCTTAGGGACAGGGGGGATCGATGAGCAGTTCTTC | CASSLGTGGIDEQFF | TRBJ2-1 | NA | TRBV7-3 | TRBD1
TGTGCCTGGACGGGGGTGCACTATGGCTACACCTTC | CAWTGVHYGYTF | TRBJ1-2 | NA | TRBV30 | NA
TGTGCCAGCTCACCGGCCCTCATCATGGTCCGAAACGACAGTAACGGCTACACCTTC | CASSPALIMVRNDSNGYTF | TRBJ1-2 | NA | TRBV18 | NA
TGTGCCTGGAGAATAAACTATGGCTACACCTTC | CAWRINYGYTF | TRBJ1-2 | NA | TRBV30 | NA
TGTGCCAGCAGCGGAGGGACTAGCGGGAAGAGCTCCTACGAGCAGTACTTC | CASSGGTSGKSSYEQYF | TRBJ2-7 | few | TRBV2 | TRBD2
TGTGCCAGCAGCTTGGATGGGGGCCCAGCAGAGACCCAGTACTTC | CASSLDGGPAETQYF | TRBJ2-5 | NA | TRBV7-7 | NA
TGTGCCAGCAGTTCTCCTCGCGGGGGAGATCAGCCCCAGCATTTT | CASSSPRGGDQPQHF | TRBJ1-5 | NA | TRBV28 | NA
TGTGCCAGCAGCTCCGGGACAGGGCTCCACACTGAAGCTTTCTTT | CASSSGTGLHTEAFF | TRBJ1-1 | once | TRBV5-4 | TRBD1
TGTGCCAGCAGTGCCACTTTCGGGAACTACGAGCAGTACTTC | CASSATFGNYEQYF | TRBJ2-7 | NA | TRBV9 | NA
TGTGCCAGCAGTTCGACTAGCGGGAGCTCCTACAATGAGCAGTTCTTC | CASSSTSGSSYNEQFF | TRBJ2-1 | NA | TRBV27 | TRBD2
TGTGCCAGCAGTTATTCCGGGGGGCAAGGAAAACTGTTTTTT | CASSYSGGQGKLFF | TRBJ1-4 | NA | TRBV6-5 | NA
TGTGCCAGTAGTATAGCCCAGGGATTGGCGAACACTGAAGCTTTCTTT | CASSIAQGLANTEAFF | TRBJ1-1 | NA | TRBV19 | NA
TGTGCCAGCAGCAAAGCCGCCGGAGCAGATACGCAGTATTTT | CASSKAAGADTQYF | TRBJ2-3 | once | TRBV28 | NA
TGTGCCAGCAGTTCCCCGCTGAACAGGGGCAGGGATGAGCAGTTCTTC | CASSSPLNRGRDEQFF | TRBJ2-1 | few | TRBV28 | TRBD1
TGTGCCAGCAGTGTAGGCAGGGGGAACACTGAAGCTTTCTTT | CASSVGRGNTEAFF | TRBJ1-1 | NA | TRBV2 | NA
TGTGCCATCAGTGAGGGGGGACGGGGGAACAATCAGCCCCAGCATTTT | CAISEGGRGNNQPQHF | TRBJ1-5 | NA | TRBV10-3 | NA
TGTGCCAGCAGCTCTAGCGCTGAGCAGTTCTTC | CASSSSAEQFF | TRBJ2-1 | NA | TRBV2 | NA
TGCGCCAGCAGCCACCCCGACCGGGAGAGTGGCTACACCTTC | CASSHPDRESGYTF | TRBJ1-2 | NA | TRBV4-1 | NA